This TCR beta chain was recovered during a study of shared clonotypes between healthy human individuals. Study-level information: Per-donor plates numbered three CD4 naive, three CD4 memory, two CD8 naive and one CD8 memory.

On this clone: Antigen specificity is unknown.

Data came from immunoSEQ multiplex PCR; TCRdb stores just in-frame clones and leaves some out. Among more than 2 million clones, roughly 93% were seen once, and the ten largest hold around 1.7%. Regarding the study as a whole: Clonotype sharing among donors was thought likely to change with sequencing depth.

Naive CD8 isolation took CD45RO-negative cells positively selected for CCR7 and excluded terminally differentiated effector memory CD45RA+ cells. With 7 bases clipped from V and 4 bases from J, the junction kept 9 bases outside the gene matches. The CDR3 is 15 residues long. Germline V gene sequence: CDR1 SGHDN, CDR2 FVKESK. The source material was naive CD8+ T cells from PBMCs. The J gene is TRBJ2-1, the V gene TRBV14; 8 positions agree with TRBD1. The clonotype was recovered from a man younger than 35 in good health. Some clones in this sample may be carry-over from other donors' samples. CDR3 sequence (DNA): TGTGCCAGCAATTTTCGGACAGGGCCTTACAATGAGCAGTTCTTC. This codes for CASNFRTGPYNEQFF. The full variable domain, rest sourced from reference TRBV14 and TRBJ2-1, is EAGVTQFPSHSVIEKGQTVTLRCDPISGHDNLYWYRRVMGKEIKFLLHFVKESKQDESGMPNNRFLAERTGGTYSTLKVQPAELEDSGVYFCASNFRTGPYNEQFFGPGTRLTVL.